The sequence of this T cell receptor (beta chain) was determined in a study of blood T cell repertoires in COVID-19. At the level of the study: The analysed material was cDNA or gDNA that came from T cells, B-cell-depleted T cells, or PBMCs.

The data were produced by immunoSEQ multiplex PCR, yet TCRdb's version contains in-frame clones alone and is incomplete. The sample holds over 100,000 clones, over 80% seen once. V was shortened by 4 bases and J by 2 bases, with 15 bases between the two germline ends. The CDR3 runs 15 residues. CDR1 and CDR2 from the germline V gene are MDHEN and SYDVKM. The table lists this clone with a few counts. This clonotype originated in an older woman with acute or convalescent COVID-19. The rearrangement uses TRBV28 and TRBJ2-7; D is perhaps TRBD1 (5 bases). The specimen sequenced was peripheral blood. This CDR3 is CASSSPDSPPYEQYF. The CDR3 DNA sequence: TGTGCCAGCAGTTCTCCCGACAGCCCTCCCTACGAGCAGTACTTC.